This entry is about one T cell receptor (beta chain). Study processing details: For nucleated cells, counts were estimated from reference gene primer amplification. The protocol was immunoSEQ multiplex PCR, while the TCRdb copy is restricted to in-frame clones and leaves out a portion. V, J and clone size reflect that table, while D and trimming were determined from the DNA. This table has 200,000 to 300,000 clones, 70% to 90% appearing once. These data are taken from a study of blood T cell repertoires in COVID-19. About the study: Spain, Italy and the United States supplied samples that represented acute and convalescent COVID-19. The cDNA or gDNA used as material had been derived from T cells, B-cell-depleted T cells, or PBMCs.

This TCR was sampled from a man between 18 and 29 years old with active or convalescent COVID-19. The sample taken for sequencing was peripheral blood.

This chain's CDR3 is CASSVEGQGHYEQYF. The CDR3 bases are TGTGCCAGCAGCGTAGAGGGACAGGGGCACTACGAGCAGTACTTC. The chain carries TRBV9 and TRBJ2-7; TRBD1 matches 10 bases. Trimming cost V 0 bases and J 3 bases; bases outside gene matches: 3. The CDR3 is 15 residues long. Germline V lookup: CDR1 SGDLS, CDR2 YYNGEE.